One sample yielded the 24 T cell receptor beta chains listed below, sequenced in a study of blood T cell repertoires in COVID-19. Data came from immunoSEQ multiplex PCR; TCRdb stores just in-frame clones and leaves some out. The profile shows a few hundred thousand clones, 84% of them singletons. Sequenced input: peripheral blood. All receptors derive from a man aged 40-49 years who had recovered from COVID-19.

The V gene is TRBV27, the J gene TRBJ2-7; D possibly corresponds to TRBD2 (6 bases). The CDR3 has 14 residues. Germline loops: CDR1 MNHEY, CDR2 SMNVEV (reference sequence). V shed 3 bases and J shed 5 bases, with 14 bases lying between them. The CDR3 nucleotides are TGTGCCAGCAGTTTCTCCGGGAGACGCGACGAGCAGTACTTC. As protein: CASSFSGRRDEQYF.

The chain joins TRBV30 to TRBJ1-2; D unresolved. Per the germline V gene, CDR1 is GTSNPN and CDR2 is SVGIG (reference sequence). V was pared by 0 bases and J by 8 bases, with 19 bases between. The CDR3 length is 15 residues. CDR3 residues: CAWSVSVSLHLGYTF. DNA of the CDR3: TGTGCCTGGAGTGTAAGCGTATCCCTTCATTTGGGCTACACCTTC.

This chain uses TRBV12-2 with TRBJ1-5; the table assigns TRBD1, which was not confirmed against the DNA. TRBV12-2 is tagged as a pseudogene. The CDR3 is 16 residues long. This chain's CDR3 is CASRRRDTDSNQPQHF. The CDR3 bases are TGTGCAAGTCGGAGACGGGACACCGATAGCAATCAGCCCCAGCATTTT.

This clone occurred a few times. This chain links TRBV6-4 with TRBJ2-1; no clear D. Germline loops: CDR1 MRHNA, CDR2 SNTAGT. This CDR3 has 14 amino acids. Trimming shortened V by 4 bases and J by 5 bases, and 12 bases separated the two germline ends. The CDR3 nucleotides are TGTGCCAGCAGTGCCTTTAGAACAGACAATGAGCAGTTCTTC. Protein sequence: CASSAFRTDNEQFF.

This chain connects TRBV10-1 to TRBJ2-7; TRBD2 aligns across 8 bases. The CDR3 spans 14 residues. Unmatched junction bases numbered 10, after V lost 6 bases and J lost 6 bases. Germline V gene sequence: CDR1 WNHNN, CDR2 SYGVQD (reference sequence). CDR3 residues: CASSLAGGTGEQYF. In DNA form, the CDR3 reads TGCGCCAGCAGCCTTGCGGGAGGAACGGGCGAGCAGTACTTC.

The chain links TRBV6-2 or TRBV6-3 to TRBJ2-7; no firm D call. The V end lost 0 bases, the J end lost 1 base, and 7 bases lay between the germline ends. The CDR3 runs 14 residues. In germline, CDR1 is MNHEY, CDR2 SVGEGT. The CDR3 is CASSYSRQSYEQYF. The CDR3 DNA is TGTGCCAGCAGTTACTCGAGGCAGTCCTACGAGCAGTACTTC.

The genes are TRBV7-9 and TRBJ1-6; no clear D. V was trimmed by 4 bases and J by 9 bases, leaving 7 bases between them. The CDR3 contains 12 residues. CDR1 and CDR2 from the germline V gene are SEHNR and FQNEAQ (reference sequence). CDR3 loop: CASSSGGSPLHF. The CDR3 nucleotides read TGTGCCAGCAGCTCAGGTGGTTCACCCCTCCACTTT.

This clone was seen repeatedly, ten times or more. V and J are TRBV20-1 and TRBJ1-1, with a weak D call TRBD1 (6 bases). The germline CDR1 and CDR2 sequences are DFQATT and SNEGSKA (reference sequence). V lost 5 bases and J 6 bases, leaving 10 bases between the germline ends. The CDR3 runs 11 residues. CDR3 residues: CSAEGVSEAFF. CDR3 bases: TGCAGTGCTGAGGGGGTCTCTGAAGCTTTCTTT.

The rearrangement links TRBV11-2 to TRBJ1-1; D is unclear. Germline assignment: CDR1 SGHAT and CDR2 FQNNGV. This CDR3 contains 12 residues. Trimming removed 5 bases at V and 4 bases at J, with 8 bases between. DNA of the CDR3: TGTGCCAGCAGCCCCTCGGTCACTGAAGCTTTCTTT. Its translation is CASSPSVTEAFF.

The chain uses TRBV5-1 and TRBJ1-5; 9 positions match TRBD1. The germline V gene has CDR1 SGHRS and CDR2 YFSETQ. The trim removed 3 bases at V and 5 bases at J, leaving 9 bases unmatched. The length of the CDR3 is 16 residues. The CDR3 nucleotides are TGCGCCAGCAGCTCGGGACAGGGCGGGAGAGATCAGCCCCAGCATTTT. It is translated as CASSSGQGGRDQPQHF.

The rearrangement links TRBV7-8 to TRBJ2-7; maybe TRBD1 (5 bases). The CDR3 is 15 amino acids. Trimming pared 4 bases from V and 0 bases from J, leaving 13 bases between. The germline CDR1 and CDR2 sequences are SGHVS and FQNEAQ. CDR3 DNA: TGTGCCAGCAGCTCCCAGGGTTCTCCCTCCTACGAGCAGTACTTC. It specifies CASSSQGSPSYEQYF.

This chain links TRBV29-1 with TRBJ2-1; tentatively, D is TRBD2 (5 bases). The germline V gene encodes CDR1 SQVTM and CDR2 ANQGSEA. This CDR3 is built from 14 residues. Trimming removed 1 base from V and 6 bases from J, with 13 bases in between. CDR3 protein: CSVEGRDPGNEQFF. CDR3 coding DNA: TGCAGCGTTGAAGGACGGGATCCGGGCAATGAGCAGTTCTTC.

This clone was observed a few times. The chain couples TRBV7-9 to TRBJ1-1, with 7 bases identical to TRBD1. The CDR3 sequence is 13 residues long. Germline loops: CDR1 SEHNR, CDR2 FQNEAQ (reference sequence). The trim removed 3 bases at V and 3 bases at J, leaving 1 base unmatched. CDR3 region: CASSFDRDTEAFF. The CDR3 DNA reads TGTGCCAGCAGCTTTGACAGGGACACTGAAGCTTTCTTT.

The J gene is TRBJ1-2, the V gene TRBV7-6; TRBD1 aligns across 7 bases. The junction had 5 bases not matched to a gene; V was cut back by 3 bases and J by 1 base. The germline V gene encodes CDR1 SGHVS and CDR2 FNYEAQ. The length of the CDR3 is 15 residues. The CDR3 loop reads CASSFRDSGNYGYTF. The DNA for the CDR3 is TGTGCCAGCAGCTTCAGGGACAGCGGTAACTATGGCTACACCTTC. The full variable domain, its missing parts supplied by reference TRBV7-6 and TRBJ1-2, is GAGVSQSPRYKVTKRGQDVALRCDPISGHVSLYWYRQALGQGPEFLTYFNYEAQQDKSGLPNDRFSAERPEGSISTLTIQRTEQRDSAMYRCASSFRDSGNYGYTFGSGTRLTVV.

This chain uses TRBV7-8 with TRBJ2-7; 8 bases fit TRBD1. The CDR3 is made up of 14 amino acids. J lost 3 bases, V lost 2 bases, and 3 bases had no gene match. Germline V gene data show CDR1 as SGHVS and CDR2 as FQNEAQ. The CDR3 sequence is CASSLQGASYEQYF. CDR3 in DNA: TGTGCCAGCAGCTTACAGGGGGCAAGCTACGAGCAGTACTTC.

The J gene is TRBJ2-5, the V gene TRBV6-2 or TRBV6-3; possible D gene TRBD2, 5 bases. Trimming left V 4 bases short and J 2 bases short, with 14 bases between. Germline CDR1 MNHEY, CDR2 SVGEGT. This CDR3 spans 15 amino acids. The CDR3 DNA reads TGTGCCAGCAGTTTCTTACGCGGGTTACAAGAGACCCAGTACTTC. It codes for CASSFLRGLQETQYF.

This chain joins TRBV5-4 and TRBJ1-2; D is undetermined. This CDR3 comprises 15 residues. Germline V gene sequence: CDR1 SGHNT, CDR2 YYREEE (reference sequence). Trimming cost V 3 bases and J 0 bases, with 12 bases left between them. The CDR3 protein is CASSSMTSSNYGYTF. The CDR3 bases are TGTGCCAGCAGCTCTATGACAAGCTCTAACTATGGCTACACCTTC.

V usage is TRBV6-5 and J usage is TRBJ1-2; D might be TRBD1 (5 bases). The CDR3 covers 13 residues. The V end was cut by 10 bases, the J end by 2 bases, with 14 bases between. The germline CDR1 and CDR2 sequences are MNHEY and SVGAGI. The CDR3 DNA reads TGTGCCACCCGAGACAGACGAAACTATGGCTACACCTTC. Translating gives CATRDRRNYGYTF.

This chain's CDR3 is CASTPDRAGYTF. CDR3 in DNA: TGTGCCAGTACCCCGGACAGGGCCGGCTACACCTTC. The V call is TRBV19, the J call TRBJ1-2; 8 positions agree with TRBD1. After removal of 7 bases from V and 8 bases from J, the junction contained 6 bases not matched to a gene. Germline V lookup: CDR1 LNHDA, CDR2 SQIVND (reference sequence). The CDR3 consists of 12 residues.

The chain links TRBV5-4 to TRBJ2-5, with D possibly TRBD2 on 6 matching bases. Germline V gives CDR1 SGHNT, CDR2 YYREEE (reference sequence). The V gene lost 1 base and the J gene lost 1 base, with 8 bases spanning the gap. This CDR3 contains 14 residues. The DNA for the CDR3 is TGTGCCAGCAGCTTGAATAGCGGCCAAGAGACCCAGTACTTC. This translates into CASSLNSGQETQYF.

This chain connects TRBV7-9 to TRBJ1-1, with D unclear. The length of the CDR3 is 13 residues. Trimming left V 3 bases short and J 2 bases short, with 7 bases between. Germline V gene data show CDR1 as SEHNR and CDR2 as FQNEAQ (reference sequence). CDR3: CASSFRENTEAFF. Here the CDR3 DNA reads TGTGCCAGCAGCTTCCGGGAAAACACTGAAGCTTTCTTT.

CDR3: CASSYGQLSTGELFF. The CDR3 DNA reads TGTGCCAGCAGTTACGGACAACTCTCCACCGGGGAGCTGTTTTTT. The V call is TRBV6-5, the J call TRBJ2-2, with D possibly matching TRBD1 (5 bases). The ends were cut back, 2 bases at V and 4 bases at J, with 11 bases in the middle. Looked up from germline, CDR1 is MNHEY and CDR2 is SVGAGI. The length of the CDR3 is 15 residues.

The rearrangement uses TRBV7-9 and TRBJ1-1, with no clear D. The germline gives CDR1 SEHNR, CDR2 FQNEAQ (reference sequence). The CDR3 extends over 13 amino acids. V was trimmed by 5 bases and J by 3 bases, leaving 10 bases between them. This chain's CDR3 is CASSPNRDTEAFF. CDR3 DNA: TGTGCCAGCAGCCCTAACAGAGACACTGAAGCTTTCTTT. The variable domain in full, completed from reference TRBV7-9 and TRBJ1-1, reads DTGVSQNPRHKITKRGQNVTFRCDPISEHNRLYWYRQTLGQGPEFLTYFQNEAQLEKSRLLSDRFSAERPKGSFSTLEIQRTEQGDSAMYLCASSPNRDTEAFFGQGTRLTVV.

The CDR3: CASSKDGGILNYGYTF. The CDR3 DNA is TGTGCCAGCAGCAAGGACGGGGGGATCCTTAACTATGGCTACACCTTC. The gene calls are TRBV7-8 and TRBJ1-2; perhaps TRBD1 as D (5 bases). This CDR3 is built from 16 residues. CDR1 and CDR2 from the germline V gene are SGHVS and FQNEAQ. With 5 bases removed from V and 1 base from J, the gap between germline ends came to 17 bases. Filled out from reference TRBV7-8 and TRBJ1-2, the complete variable domain reads GAGVSQSPRYKVAKRGQDVALRCDPISGHVSLFWYQQALGQGPEFLTYFQNEAQLDKSGLPSDRFFAERPEGSVSTLKIQRTQQEDSAVYLCASSKDGGILNYGYTFGSGTRLTVV.